This TCR beta chain is from a study of cytomegalovirus exposure and HLA in healthy donors (TCRdb year 2017). For the study in its entirety: The 666 repertoires of the first cohort and the roughly 120 validation repertoires were produced on the same platform, according to a later analysis. The study aimed to test whether signatures of past pathogen exposure could be identified by cataloging public T cell receptors. A separate validation cohort of some 130 different subjects was used in addition to the roughly 670-subject first cohort. To predict cytomegalovirus infection status, the study combined high-throughput TCR immunosequencing, statistical association of individual TCRs with disease status, and machine learning.

On this clone: The antigen it recognizes is unknown. Per-base qualities were not stored, and no clone one base away is much larger.

Findings and caveats that apply to the study as a whole: The authors suggested that the approach could potentially be generalized to other disease states and immunological phenotypes. The study gave a list of about 170 TCR beta chains associated with cytomegalovirus. Across donors, most TCR sequences were observed very rarely, whereas some public TCRs were present in many individuals. A later analysis found that TCRs clustered in the first cohort also tended to co-occur in the 130 or so validation repertoires, with more than 90% of cluster scores above 0. A later analysis lacked HLA typing for the validation cohort, so it scored co-occurrence in that cohort across all 120 or so repertoires. Three of the identified cytomegalovirus-associated TCR beta chains were confirmed in vitro to be specific for cytomegalovirus antigens. The classifier was reported to diagnose cytomegalovirus status with high specificity and sensitivity in both the original cohort and the validation cohort.

Library preparation used the immunoSEQ multiplex PCR assay. The authors' analysis ran thus. A statistical classification framework was built for diagnosing cytomegalovirus status from the catalog of TCR beta chain sequences. Imported from immuneACCESS, the table was reduced by TCRdb to in-frame sequences with V and J called. These copies leave out some clones; in studies compared against another copy, an unresolved V gene accounts for under half, and the cause of the remainder is not known. The V and J calls and clone size are taken from that table; D and trimming were inferred from the DNA. The sample records under 400,000 clones, approximately 90% of which are singletons. The top ten clones comprise roughly 0.82% of the sample. The donors were included in the validation cohort of approximately 120 subjects, a group kept apart from the roughly 670-subject first cohort. Source material: PBMCs. This receptor was identified in a woman between 18 and 30 years old in good health and CMV-seronegative.

The nucleotides read TGTGCCAGCAGCCAATATAAGGGGCGGCACACTGAAGCTTTCTTT. The resulting protein is CASSQYKGRHTEAFF. This chain is built from TRBV4-2 and TRBJ1-1, and possibly TRBD1, on 5 matching bases. The CDR3 spans 15 residues, from the cysteine through the phenylalanine. The retained sequence is limited to the CDR3, 45 bases, with the frame set at the first base. V drops 2 bases and J drops 3 bases, leaving 13 bases in between. Via the germline V gene, CDR1 is LGHNA and CDR2 YNFKEQ.